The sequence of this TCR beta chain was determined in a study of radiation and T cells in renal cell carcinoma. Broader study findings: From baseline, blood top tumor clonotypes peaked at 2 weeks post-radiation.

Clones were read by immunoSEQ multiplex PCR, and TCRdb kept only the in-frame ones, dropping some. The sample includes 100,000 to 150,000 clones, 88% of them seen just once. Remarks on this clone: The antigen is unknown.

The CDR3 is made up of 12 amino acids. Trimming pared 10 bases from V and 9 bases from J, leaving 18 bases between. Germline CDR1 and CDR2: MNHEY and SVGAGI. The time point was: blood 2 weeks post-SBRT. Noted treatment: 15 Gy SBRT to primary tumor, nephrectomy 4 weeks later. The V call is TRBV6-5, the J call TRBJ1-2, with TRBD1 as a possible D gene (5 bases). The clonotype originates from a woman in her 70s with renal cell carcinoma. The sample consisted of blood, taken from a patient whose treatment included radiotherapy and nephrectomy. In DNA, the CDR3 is TGTGCCATCTGGGGGAGGGATAGTCGCTACACCTTC. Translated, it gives CAIWGRDSRYTF.